The entry below gives a single TCR beta chain sequence along with its context. This sample was taken from a study of cytotoxic CD8 clonotypes in ibrutinib-treated CLL. From germline, CDR1 is SGHRS and CDR2 YFSETQ. The V segment lost 7 bases and the J segment 9 bases; nucleotides outside the gene matches: 9. CDR3 size: 13 residues. Some clones are missing from TCRdb's copy, which holds only in-frame ones; the method was immunoSEQ multiplex PCR. Of 12,000 or so clones listed, around 81% are singletons. The sample was PBMCs, taken at disease progression, from a patient treated with ibrutinib. The TCR sequence derives from a human donor with chronic lymphocytic leukemia. The rearrangement links TRBV5-1 to TRBJ2-3, with 9 bases fitting TRBD2. CDR3 sequence reads: CASGETSGGTQYF. CDR3 DNA: TGCGCCAGCGGAGAGACTAGCGGAGGCACGCAGTATTTT.